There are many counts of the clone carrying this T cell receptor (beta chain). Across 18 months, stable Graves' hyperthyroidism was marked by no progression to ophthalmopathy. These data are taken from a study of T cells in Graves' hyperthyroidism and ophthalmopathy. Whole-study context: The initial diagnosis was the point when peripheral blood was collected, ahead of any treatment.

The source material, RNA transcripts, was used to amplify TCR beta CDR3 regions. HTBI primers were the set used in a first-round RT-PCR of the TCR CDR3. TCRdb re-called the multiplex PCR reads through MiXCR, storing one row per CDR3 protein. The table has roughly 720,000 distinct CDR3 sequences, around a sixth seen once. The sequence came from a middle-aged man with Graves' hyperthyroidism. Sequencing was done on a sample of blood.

CDR3: CASSLGLAGIGELFF. The DNA for the CDR3 is TGCGCCAGCAGCTTGGGACTAGCGGGAATCGGGGAGCTGTTTTTT. The gene calls are TRBV5-1 and TRBJ2-2, with 11 bases lining up with TRBD2. The CDR3 has 15 amino acids. V was pared by 0 bases and J by 7 bases, with 2 bases of the junction left unmatched. Germline V lookup: CDR1 SGHRS, CDR2 YFSETQ.